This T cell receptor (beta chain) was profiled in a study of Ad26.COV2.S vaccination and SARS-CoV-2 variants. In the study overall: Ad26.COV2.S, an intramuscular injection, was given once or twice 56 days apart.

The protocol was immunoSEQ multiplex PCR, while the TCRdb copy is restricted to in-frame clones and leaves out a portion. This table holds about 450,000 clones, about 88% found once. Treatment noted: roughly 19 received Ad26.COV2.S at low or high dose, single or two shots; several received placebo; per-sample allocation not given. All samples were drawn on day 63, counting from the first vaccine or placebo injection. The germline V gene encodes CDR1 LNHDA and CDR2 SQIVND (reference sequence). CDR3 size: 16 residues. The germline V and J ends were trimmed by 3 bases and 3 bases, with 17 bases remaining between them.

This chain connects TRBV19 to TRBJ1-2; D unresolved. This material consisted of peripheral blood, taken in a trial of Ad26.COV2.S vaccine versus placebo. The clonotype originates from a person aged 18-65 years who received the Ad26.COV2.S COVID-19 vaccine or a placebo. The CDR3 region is CASSMIREALDYGYTF. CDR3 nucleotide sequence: TGTGCCAGTAGTATGATCCGGGAGGCGCTTGACTATGGCTACACCTTC.